A single TCR beta chain is shown here with its context. The antigen remains undetermined. CDR3 length: 14 residues. Germline V CDR1 and CDR2: MDHEN, SYDVKM. V was cut by 10 bases and J by 2 bases, with 16 bases left in between. The entry originates in a study of persistence of HIV-infected CD4 T cells. This was the immunoSEQ version 4 assay in survey mode. TCRdb's copy holds only in-frame clones and misses some; the assay was immunoSEQ multiplex PCR. This sample yields approximately 36,000 clones, of which over 65% are seen a single time; about 5% belongs to the top ten. The stimulus was an HIV-1 Gag 15-mer peptide pool, 0.8 to 1 ug/peptide/mL. CD40L-negative CD69-negative CD45RO-high memory CD4+ T cells were sorted as populations depleted of antigen-responding cells. Donors were HIV-1-infected adults who began suppressive ART during chronic infection. For at least 4 years, plasma HIV-1 RNA was undetectable (<50 copies/mL).

The sample in question was cultured CD4+ T cells from PBMCs, obtained from a patient who received antiretroviral therapy. The source is an adult with HIV. The donor label of this sample is uncertain. The gene calls are TRBV28 and TRBJ2-3; possibly TRBD1 for D (7 bases). The CDR3 DNA follows: TGTGCCACCTCAGGGGGGCCCGCCACAGATACGCAGTATTTT. Translated, it gives CATSGGPATDTQYF.